The present T cell receptor beta chain was sequenced within a study of blood T cell repertoires in COVID-19. Background on the study: Some COVID-19 samples were acute and others convalescent; all came from the United States, Italy and Spain. PBMCs, B-cell-depleted T cells, or T cells provided the cDNA or gDNA that made up the material.

Germline trimming cut 9 bases from V and 4 bases from J; bases unmatched to any gene: 13. From germline, CDR1 is SGHRS and CDR2 YFSETQ. The CDR3 is made up of 16 amino acids. In the authors' methods: Counts of nucleated cells, estimated from reference gene primer amplification, were obtained. Clones were read by immunoSEQ multiplex PCR, and TCRdb kept only the in-frame ones, dropping some. V and J calls and clone size follow that table, whereas D and trimming were derived from the DNA. The sample has about 170,000 clones; just under 90% are singletons. The sample comprised peripheral blood. The chain recombines TRBV5-1 with TRBJ2-5, with 12 bases lining up with TRBD1. The clonotype originates from a young man with active or convalescent COVID-19. As DNA, the CDR3 is TGCGCCACCACCCGGGGGACAGGGGGCTACGGAGAGACCCAGTACTTC. Protein: CATTRGTGGYGETQYF.